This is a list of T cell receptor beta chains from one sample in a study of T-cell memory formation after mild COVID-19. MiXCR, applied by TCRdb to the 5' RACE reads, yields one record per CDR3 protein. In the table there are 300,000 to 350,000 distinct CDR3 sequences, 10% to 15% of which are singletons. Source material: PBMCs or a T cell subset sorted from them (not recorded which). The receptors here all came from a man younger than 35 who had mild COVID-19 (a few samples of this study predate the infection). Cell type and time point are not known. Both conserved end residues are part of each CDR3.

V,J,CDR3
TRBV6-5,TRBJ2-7,CASSYSDRHYEQYF
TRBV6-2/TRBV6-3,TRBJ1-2,CASSYFKDGARGYTF
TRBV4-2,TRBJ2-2,CASSQDQAGGTGELFF
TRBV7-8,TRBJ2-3,CASSPPVVPTDTQYF
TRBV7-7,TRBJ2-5,CASSLEWKETQYF
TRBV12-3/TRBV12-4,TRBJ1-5,CASSLGQPQHF
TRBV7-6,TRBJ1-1,CASSSLAGMNTEAFF
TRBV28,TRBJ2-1,CASSFRGGLAGRDEQFF
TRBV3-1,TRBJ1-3,CASSPSTGFGNTIYF
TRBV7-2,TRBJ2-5,CASIPGGLETQYF
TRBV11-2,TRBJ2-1,CASRPISGGSYNEQFF
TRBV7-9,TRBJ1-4,CASSSPPPAPMQAATNEKLFF
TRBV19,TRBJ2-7,CASRRGQGAREQYF